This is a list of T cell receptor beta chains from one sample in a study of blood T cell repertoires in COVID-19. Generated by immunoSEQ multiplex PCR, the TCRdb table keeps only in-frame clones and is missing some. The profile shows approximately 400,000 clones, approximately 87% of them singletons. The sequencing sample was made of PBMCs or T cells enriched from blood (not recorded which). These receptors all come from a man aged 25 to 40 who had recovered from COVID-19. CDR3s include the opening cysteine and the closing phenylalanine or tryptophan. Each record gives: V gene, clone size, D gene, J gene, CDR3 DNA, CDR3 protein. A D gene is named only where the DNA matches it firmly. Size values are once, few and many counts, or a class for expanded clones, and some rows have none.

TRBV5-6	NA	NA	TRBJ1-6	TGTGCCAGCAGCTTGGGAACAGAATATAATTCACCCCTCCACTTT	CASSLGTEYNSPLHF
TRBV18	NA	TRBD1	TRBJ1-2	TGTGCCAGCTCACCGGACAGGGGCTATGGCTACACCTTC	CASSPDRGYGYTF
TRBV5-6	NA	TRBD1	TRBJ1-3	TGTGCCAGCAGCTTAAGGGGGCCTGGAAACACCATATATTTT	CASSLRGPGNTIYF
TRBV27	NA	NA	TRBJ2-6	TGTGCCAGCAGCCCGAGGGGGAGCTCTGGGGCCAACGTCCTGACTTTC	CASSPRGSSGANVLTF
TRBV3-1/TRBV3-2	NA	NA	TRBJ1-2	TGTGCCAGCAGCCGCGGGGGGGGCGACCTCTATGGCTACACCTTC	CASSRGGGDLYGYTF
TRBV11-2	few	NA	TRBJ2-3	TGTGCCAGCAACTTAATTAGGGCGGGGAGCACAGATACGCAGTATTTT	CASNLIRAGSTDTQYF
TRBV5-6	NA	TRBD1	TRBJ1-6	TGTGCCAGCAGCCACGGGACAGTCTTATCACCCCTCCACTTT	CASSHGTVLSPLHF
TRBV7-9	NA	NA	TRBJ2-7	TGTGCTGTTACGTCCGGGTCTCCCGAGCAGTACTTC	CAVTSGSPEQYF
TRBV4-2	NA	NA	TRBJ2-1	TGTGCCAGCAGCCAACCGGGGAACAATGAGCAGTTCTTC	CASSQPGNNEQFF
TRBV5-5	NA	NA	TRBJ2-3	TGTGCCAGCAGCTTACCTAGCTCCGTGGATACGCAGTATTTT	CASSLPSSVDTQYF
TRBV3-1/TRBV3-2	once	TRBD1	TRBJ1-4	TGTGCCAGCAGCCATACGGGACAGTCGAATGAAAAACTGTTTTTT	CASSHTGQSNEKLFF
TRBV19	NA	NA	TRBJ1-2	TGTGCCAGTAGAGAAACAGGGTACCTAAATGGCTACACCTTC	CASRETGYLNGYTF
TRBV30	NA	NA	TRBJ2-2	TGTGCCTGGAGTGTACACGGGACCGGGGAGCTGTTTTTT	CAWSVHGTGELFF
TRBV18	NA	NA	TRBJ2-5	TGTGCCAGCTCACCAGCAAGCCTACAAGAGACCCAGTACTTC	CASSPASLQETQYF
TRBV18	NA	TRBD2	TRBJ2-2	TGTGCCAGCTCAATTACTAGCGGGGTCATCATCGGGGAGCTGTTTTTT	CASSITSGVIIGELFF
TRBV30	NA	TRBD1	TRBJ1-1	TGTGCCTGGAGTGGTGGACAGGGAGTATGGAACACTGAAGCTTTCTTT	CAWSGGQGVWNTEAFF
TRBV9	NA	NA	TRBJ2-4	TGTGCCAGCAGCGTAGTCCTGAAAAACATTCAGTACTTC	CASSVVLKNIQYF
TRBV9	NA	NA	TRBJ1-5	TGTGCCAGCAGCGTAGATCAGGGTAATCAGCCCCAGCATTTT	CASSVDQGNQPQHF
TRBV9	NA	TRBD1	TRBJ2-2	TGTGCCAGCAGCCCCAGGGACAGGGAGAACACCGGGGAGCTGTTTTTT	CASSPRDRENTGELFF
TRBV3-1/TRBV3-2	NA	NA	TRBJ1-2	TGTGCCAGCAGCGGGGAGGGGTGGACAGCCCCTATCTACACCTTC	CASSGEGWTAPIYTF
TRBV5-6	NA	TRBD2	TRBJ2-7	TGTGCCAGCAGCTTGCTTGTGCTCTCTAGCGGGCAGTACTTC	CASSLLVLSSGQYF
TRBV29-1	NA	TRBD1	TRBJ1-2	TGCAGCGGTGATCAAGCGGGACAGGGGCATGGCTACACCTTC	CSGDQAGQGHGYTF
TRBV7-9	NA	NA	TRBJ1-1	TGTGCCAGCAGCCCCAGGGACTGGGTTTACGAAGCTTTCTTT	CASSPRDWVYEAFF
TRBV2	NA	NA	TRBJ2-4	TGTGCCAGCACTGACAGTCGGGTTATGAACATTCAGTACTTC	CASTDSRVMNIQYF
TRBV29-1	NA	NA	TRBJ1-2	TGCAGCGTTGTAAGGGGCTTTTCAACTATGGGCTACACCTTC	CSVVRGFSTMGYTF
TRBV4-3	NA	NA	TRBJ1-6	TGCGCCAGCAGCCAAGATACCAGGTCGATTAATTCACCCCTCCACTTT	CASSQDTRSINSPLHF
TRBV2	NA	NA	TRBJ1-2	TGTGCCAGCATGCCTGGCCTCGGGAACTATGGCTACACCTTC	CASMPGLGNYGYTF
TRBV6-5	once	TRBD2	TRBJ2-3	TGTGCCAGCAGGACTAGCGGGGCCAAAGATACGCAGTATTTT	CASRTSGAKDTQYF
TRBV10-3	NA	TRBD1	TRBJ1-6	TGTGCCAACCAAGCCAGGGGGCCTGATTCACCCCTCCACTTT	CANQARGPDSPLHF
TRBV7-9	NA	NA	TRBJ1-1	TGTGCCAGCAGCAATCTATCGGGAGGTGACACTGAAGCTTTCTTT	CASSNLSGGDTEAFF
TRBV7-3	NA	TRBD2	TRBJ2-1	TGTGCCAGCAGCCTCAGGACTAGCACGACCGACAATGAGCAGTTCTTC	CASSLRTSTTDNEQFF
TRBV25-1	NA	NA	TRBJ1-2	TGTGCCAGCAGTGAATATATGGAAGGGGGCTATGGCTACACCTTC	CASSEYMEGGYGYTF
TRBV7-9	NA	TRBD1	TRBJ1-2	TGTGCCAGCAGCTCTCCCCCGGGACAGGATTTTGACTACACCTTC	CASSSPPGQDFDYTF
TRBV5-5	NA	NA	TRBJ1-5	TGTGCCAGCAGCTCCTACCTGACAGTCGTCCCTGGGCCGCCCCAGCATTTT	CASSSYLTVVPGPPQHF
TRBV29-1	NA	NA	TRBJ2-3	TGCAGCGTTGCCGCGAGTAACACAGATACGCAGTATTTT	CSVAASNTDTQYF
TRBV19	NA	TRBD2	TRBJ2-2	TGTGCCAGCCAAGCGGGACGTCTTCGGGGCACCGGGGAGCTGTTTTTT	CASQAGRLRGTGELFF
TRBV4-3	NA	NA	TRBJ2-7	TGCGCCAGCAGCCAAGATCAGGGACTCTACGAGCAGTACTTC	CASSQDQGLYEQYF
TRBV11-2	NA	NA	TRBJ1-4	TGTGCCAGCAGTCGCGGGAGCCCTAATGAAAAACTGTTTTTT	CASSRGSPNEKLFF
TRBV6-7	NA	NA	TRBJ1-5	TGTGCCAGCAGTGGGAGGGGTGGAAGCAATCAGCCCCAGCATTTT	CASSGRGGSNQPQHF
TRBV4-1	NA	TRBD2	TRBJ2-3	TGCGCCAGCAGCCGGGAGGGAACTTTCACAGATACGCAGTATTTT	CASSREGTFTDTQYF
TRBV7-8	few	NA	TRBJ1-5	TGTGCCAGCACCCTCCACGGGAGAGGCAATCAGCCCCAGCATTTT	CASTLHGRGNQPQHF
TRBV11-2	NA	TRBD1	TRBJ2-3	TGTGCCAGCAGCTTAGATCCGGACAGGGGAGGGAGCACAGATACGCAGTATTTT	CASSLDPDRGGSTDTQYF
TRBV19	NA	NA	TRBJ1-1	TGTGCCAGTAGTATTTCGGGACATTTGAACACTGAAGCTTTCTTT	CASSISGHLNTEAFF
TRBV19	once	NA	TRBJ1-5	TGTGCCACCAAATGGACCCCGGGGGATCAGCCCCAGCATTTT	CATKWTPGDQPQHF
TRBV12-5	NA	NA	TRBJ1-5	TGTGCTAGTGGTTCGGGGACTCGGGGGCAGCCCCAGCATTTT	CASGSGTRGQPQHF
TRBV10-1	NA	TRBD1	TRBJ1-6	TGCGCCAGCAGAACGGGGGACAGGGCCCAGACCAATTCACCCCTCCACTTT	CASRTGDRAQTNSPLHF
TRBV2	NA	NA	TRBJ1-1	TGTGCTGTGCGGGGTGGGGACACTGAAGCTTTCTTT	CAVRGGDTEAFF
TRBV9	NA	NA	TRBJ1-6	TGTGCCAGCAGCGTAGGGCGGATGGATTCACCCCTCCACTTT	CASSVGRMDSPLHF
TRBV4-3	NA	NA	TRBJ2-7	TGCGCCAGCAGCCAAGTCTACAGGTCCTACGAGCAGTACTTC	CASSQVYRSYEQYF
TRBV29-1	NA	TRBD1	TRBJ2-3	TGCAGCGTGGGACAGGGCCCGGGGGATACGCAGTATTTT	CSVGQGPGDTQYF
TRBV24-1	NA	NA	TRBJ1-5	TGTGCCACCACTGCACAGCCCAATCGGGCAGGGTCCAATCAGCCCCAGCATTTT	CATTAQPNRAGSNQPQHF
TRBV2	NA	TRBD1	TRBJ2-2	TGTGCCTGCGCGGGACAGGGGGCCAACACCGGGGAGCTGTTTTTT	CACAGQGANTGELFF
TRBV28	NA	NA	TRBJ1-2	TGTGCCAGCAGTCCCGGGACACCGAGGGTCTATGGCTACACCTTC	CASSPGTPRVYGYTF
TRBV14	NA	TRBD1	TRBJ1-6	TGTGCCAGCAGCCCCGTGAACCGGGACAGGGGGCATTCACCCCTCCACTTT	CASSPVNRDRGHSPLHF
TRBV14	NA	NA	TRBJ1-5	TGTGCCAGCAGCCAAGCTGTCCGGAGCGAGTTCGGTCAGCCCCAGCATTTT	CASSQAVRSEFGQPQHF